The present T cell receptor (beta chain) was sequenced within a study of cytomegalovirus exposure and HLA in healthy donors. Findings and limits, study-wide: Specific recognition of CMV antigens was confirmed in vitro for a few chains (all CMV-associated). For presence/absence analyses, sequencing depth was assumed to be roughly uniform across donors. Being productive about 90% or about 30% of the time was typical of most TCR beta V segments in an earlier analysis.

Worth noting for this clone: The antigen is undetermined.

It was with 60 Vbeta and 13 Jbeta primers that the PCR ran. In the original workflow: Later, roughly 80 million unique TCR beta chains were counted in an analysis, and some 11 million of them were shared. Assay used: immunoSEQ multiplex PCR; TCRdb lists only in-frame clones, some missing. V and J calls and clone size are as listed in that table; D and trimming were resolved from the DNA. The profile covers about 160,000 clones, with approximately 88% appearing a single time and roughly 1.5% taken by the ten largest. Sequencing was done on a sample of PBMCs. The TCR comes from a woman in her late teens or twenties in good health and CMV-seronegative.

The CDR3 here is CASSESDKHEQFF. CDR3 nucleotide sequence: TGCGCCAGCAGTGAGTCCGACAAGCATGAGCAGTTCTTC. The chain uses TRBV10-1 and TRBJ2-1; D call uncertain. Germline-derived CDR1 and CDR2 are WNHNN and SYGVQD (reference sequence). The V and J ends lost 0 bases and 8 bases respectively, with 8 bases between them. This CDR3 region has 13 residues.